The present entry profiles one TCR beta chain with its context. This study enrolled people aged roughly 18 to 90 from around 25 US geographic areas. Participant-reported clinical history was the basis for cohort assignment. This specimen belongs to a study of blood T cell repertoires in COVID-19. Turning to the study itself: Spain, Italy and the United States supplied samples that represented acute and convalescent COVID-19. T cells, B-cell-depleted T cells, or PBMCs provided the cDNA or gDNA that served as material.

The CDR3 has 11 residues. V shed 3 bases and J shed 4 bases, with 4 bases lying between them. Germline V CDR1 and CDR2: DFQATT, SNEGSKA (reference sequence). The table came from immunoSEQ multiplex PCR; TCRdb's copy has only in-frame clones and leaves some out. The data hold a few hundred thousand clones, with 80% observed a single time. The receptor's source is a woman in her thirties or forties with acute COVID-19. The rearrangement joins TRBV20-1 to TRBJ2-1; D not resolved. The sample comprised PBMCs or T cells enriched from blood (not recorded which). In DNA form, the CDR3 reads TGCAGTGCTAGTTTATACAATGAGCAGTTCTTC. This sequence encodes CSASLYNEQFF.